Sequencing of this T cell receptor (beta chain) was carried out in a study of T cells in Graves' hyperthyroidism and ophthalmopathy. Germline loops: CDR1 MDHEN, CDR2 SYDVKM. V gave up 5 bases and J gave up 6 bases; unmatched junction bases: 14. This CDR3 comprises 17 residues. This clonotype was counted many times. RNA transcripts were the template for amplifying TCR beta CDR3 regions. RT-PCR in the first round (using the HTBI primer set) targeted the TCR CDR3. A single record per CDR3 protein comes from TCRdb applying MiXCR to the multiplex PCR reads. The repertoire holds approximately 640,000 distinct CDR3 sequences, with about a sixth as singletons.

The V call is TRBV28, the J call TRBJ2-3; 10 positions match TRBD2. Sequencing input: blood. This receptor was identified in a woman aged 25 to 39 with Graves' hyperthyroidism. CDR3 in DNA: TGTGCCAGCAGTCTGGCATCTAGCGGGAGATATTGGGATACGCAGTATTTT. As protein: CASSLASSGRYWDTQYF.